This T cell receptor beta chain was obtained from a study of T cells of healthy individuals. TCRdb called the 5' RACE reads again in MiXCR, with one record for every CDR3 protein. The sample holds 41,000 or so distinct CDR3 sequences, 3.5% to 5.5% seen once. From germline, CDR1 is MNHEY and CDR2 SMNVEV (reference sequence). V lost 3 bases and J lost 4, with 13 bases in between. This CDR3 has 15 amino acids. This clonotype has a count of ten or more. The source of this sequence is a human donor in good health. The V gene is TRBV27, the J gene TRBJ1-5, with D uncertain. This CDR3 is CASSFSGAYNQPQHF. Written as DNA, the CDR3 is TGTGCCAGCAGTTTCTCGGGAGCATATAATCAGCCCCAGCATTTT.